These T cell receptor beta chains were read from a single sample in a study of CD8+CD57+ T cells in acquired aplastic anemia. MiXCR was run by TCRdb on the reads, yielding one entry per CDR3 protein. The profile shows 150,000 to 200,000 distinct CDR3 sequences, roughly 65% of them singletons. The material sequenced was sorted CD4+, CD8+, or CD8+CD57+ T cells (not recorded which) from PBMCs. The receptors were gathered from a human donor with aplastic anemia. CDR3s include the opening cysteine and the closing phenylalanine or tryptophan. Fields, in order: V gene, clone size, J gene, D gene, CDR3 protein, CDR3 DNA. The D gene is left open where the match is weak. The size field is filled for only some rows; it gives once, few, many or a size class.

V: TRBV2; size: once; J: TRBJ1-5; D: TRBD1; CDR3: CASRDRDSNQPQHF; DNA: TGTGCCAGCAGGGACAGGGATAGCAATCAGCCCCAGCATTTT
V: TRBV15; size: .; J: TRBJ1-5; D: .; CDR3: CATSSAQGIQPQHF; DNA: TGTGCCACCAGCAGCGCACAGGGTATTCAGCCCCAGCATTTT
V: TRBV25-1; size: .; J: TRBJ1-6; D: .; CDR3: CASSYRDLGNSPLHF; DNA: TGTGCCAGCAGTTACCGGGACCTAGGGAATTCACCCCTCCACTTT
V: TRBV10-3; size: .; J: TRBJ2-7; D: .; CDR3: CAISEHSEQYF; DNA: TGTGCCATCAGTGAACACAGCGAGCAGTACTTC
V: TRBV7-8; size: .; J: TRBJ2-7; D: TRBD1; CDR3: CASSTHRQGSSYEQYF; DNA: TGTGCCAGCAGCACGCATAGACAGGGGAGCTCCTACGAGCAGTACTTC
V: TRBV7-6; size: .; J: TRBJ2-7; D: .; CDR3: CASSLEARTYEQYF; DNA: TGTGCCAGCAGCTTAGAGGCCAGGACCTACGAGCAGTACTTC
V: TRBV12-3/TRBV12-4; size: many; J: TRBJ2-2; D: TRBD1; CDR3: CASSPTGTGQNTGELFF; DNA: TGTGCCAGCAGTCCGACCGGGACAGGTCAGAACACCGGGGAGCTGTTTTTT
V: TRBV20-1; size: .; J: TRBJ2-7; D: TRBD2; CDR3: CSARPHAGDDYEQYF; DNA: TGCAGTGCACGACCTCACGCGGGAGATGACTACGAGCAGTACTTC
V: TRBV29-1; size: .; J: TRBJ2-7; D: .; CDR3: CSVGFSNYEQYF; DNA: TGCAGCGTTGGGTTCAGTAACTACGAGCAGTACTTC
V: TRBV24-1; size: .; J: TRBJ2-5; D: TRBD2; CDR3: CATSDAGTSGETQYF; DNA: TGTGCCACCAGTGATGCCGGGACTAGCGGTGAGACCCAGTACTTC
V: TRBV6-1; size: many; J: TRBJ2-6; D: .; CDR3: CASSDQFSGANVLTF; DNA: TGTGCCAGCAGCGACCAGTTCTCTGGGGCCAACGTCCTGACTTTC
V: TRBV4-1; size: .; J: TRBJ1-1; D: TRBD1; CDR3: CASSQDGTVWNTEAFF; DNA: TGCGCCAGCAGCCAAGACGGGACAGTATGGAACACTGAAGCTTTCTTT
V: TRBV11-2; size: many; J: TRBJ2-1; D: .; CDR3: CASSLWAADAYNEQFF; DNA: TGTGCCAGCAGCCTATGGGCCGCGGACGCTTACAATGAGCAGTTCTTC
V: TRBV19; size: .; J: TRBJ1-3; D: TRBD1; CDR3: CASSIGDRGQGNTIYF; DNA: TGTGCCAGTAGTATAGGCGACAGGGGGCAAGGAAACACCATATATTTT
V: TRBV4-1; size: few; J: TRBJ2-1; D: TRBD1; CDR3: CASSLSVGDREQFF; DNA: TGCGCCAGCAGCCTGTCAGTCGGGGACAGGGAGCAGTTCTTC
V: TRBV27; size: few; J: TRBJ1-1; D: .; CDR3: CASSETGPHTEAFF; DNA: TGTGCCAGCAGTGAAACAGGGCCTCACACTGAAGCTTTCTTT
V: TRBV7-2; size: .; J: TRBJ2-5; D: .; CDR3: CASSRTGHETQYF; DNA: TGTGCCAGCAGCCGCACAGGGCACGAGACCCAGTACTTC
V: TRBV29-1; size: .; J: TRBJ2-7; D: .; CDR3: CSVVVGGQGEQYF; DNA: TGCAGCGTTGTGGTCGGGGGGCAAGGCGAGCAGTACTTC
V: TRBV6-4; size: .; J: TRBJ2-3; D: TRBD1; CDR3: CASSPDRATDTQYF; DNA: TGTGCCAGCAGTCCAGACAGGGCGACAGATACGCAGTATTTT
V: TRBV2; size: .; J: TRBJ2-3; D: TRBD1; CDR3: CASGGQVRSDTQYF; DNA: TGTGCCAGTGGTGGACAGGTCAGGAGCGATACGCAGTATTTT
V: TRBV7-2; size: .; J: TRBJ1-1; D: .; CDR3: CASSFLTGNTEAFF; DNA: TGTGCCAGCAGCTTCTTGACAGGGAACACTGAAGCTTTCTTT
V: TRBV12-3/TRBV12-4; size: .; J: TRBJ2-3; D: .; CDR3: CATSGGSTDTQYF; DNA: TGTGCCACTTCCGGGGGATCGACAGATACGCAGTATTTT
V: TRBV7-6; size: few; J: TRBJ2-3; D: .; CDR3: CASSAYYTDTQYF; DNA: TGTGCCAGCAGCGCATACTACACAGATACGCAGTATTTT
V: TRBV6-4; size: .; J: TRBJ1-6; D: .; CDR3: CASSDNNNSPLHF; DNA: TGTGCCAGCAGTGACAATAATAATTCACCCCTCCACTTT
V: TRBV19; size: many; J: TRBJ2-7; D: .; CDR3: CATGQGDEQYF; DNA: TGTGCCACGGGGCAGGGTGACGAGCAGTACTTC
V: TRBV11-3; size: .; J: TRBJ1-1; D: TRBD1; CDR3: CASSTYTTGSEAFF; DNA: TGTGCCAGCAGCACCTATACGACAGGGTCCGAAGCTTTCTTT
V: TRBV5-1; size: .; J: TRBJ1-4; D: .; CDR3: CASSFGVNEKLFF; DNA: TGCGCCAGCAGCTTCGGGGTCAATGAAAAACTGTTTTTT
V: TRBV7-9; size: .; J: TRBJ2-3; D: TRBD2; CDR3: CASSRPTSGPTDTQYF; DNA: TGTGCCAGCAGTCGTCCAACTAGCGGGCCGACAGATACGCAGTATTTT
V: TRBV7-9; size: .; J: TRBJ2-7; D: TRBD1; CDR3: CASRGGQGSSVYEQYF; DNA: TGTGCCAGCCGTGGGGGACAGGGGAGTTCGGTGTACGAGCAGTACTTC
V: TRBV24-1; size: .; J: TRBJ2-5; D: TRBD1; CDR3: CATSDLGQGAEETQYF; DNA: TGTGCCACCAGTGATTTAGGACAGGGGGCGGAAGAGACCCAGTACTTC
V: TRBV19; size: .; J: TRBJ1-1; D: .; CDR3: CASNPDGYSGAFF; DNA: TGTGCCAGTAATCCTGACGGGTATAGTGGAGCTTTCTTT
V: TRBV11-2; size: many; J: TRBJ1-2; D: .; CDR3: CASSHDVGAYGYTF; DNA: TGTGCCAGCAGCCATGATGTAGGGGCCTATGGCTACACCTTC
V: TRBV25-1; size: .; J: TRBJ1-5; D: .; CDR3: CASSEHSNQPQHF; DNA: TGTGCCAGCAGTGAGCATAGCAATCAGCCCCAGCATTTT
V: TRBV6-1; size: many; J: TRBJ1-2; D: TRBD1; CDR3: CASTQTGGSYGYTF; DNA: TGTGCCAGCACTCAGACAGGGGGATCATATGGCTACACCTTC
V: TRBV10-1; size: many; J: TRBJ2-7; D: .; CDR3: CASSRGEGYEQYF; DNA: TGCGCCAGCAGTAGGGGGGAAGGGTACGAGCAGTACTTC
V: TRBV20-1; size: .; J: TRBJ2-3; D: TRBD2; CDR3: CSAFDGRNTDTQYF; DNA: TGCAGTGCCTTTGACGGGAGGAACACAGATACGCAGTATTTT
V: TRBV5-1; size: .; J: TRBJ1-1; D: .; CDR3: CASSLYGQTEAFF; DNA: TGCGCCAGCAGCTTGTATGGGCAGACCGAAGCTTTCTTT
V: TRBV24-1; size: .; J: TRBJ2-3; D: .; CDR3: CATSVGTDTQYF; DNA: TGTGCCACCAGTGTCGGCACAGATACGCAGTATTTT
V: TRBV6-2/TRBV6-3; size: few; J: TRBJ1-2; D: TRBD1; CDR3: CASGQGAYGYTF; DNA: TGTGCCAGCGGACAGGGGGCCTATGGCTACACCTTC